These T cell receptor beta chains were read from a single sample in a study of blood T cell repertoires in COVID-19. Some clones are missing from TCRdb's copy, which holds only in-frame ones; the method was immunoSEQ multiplex PCR. The data show about 51,000 clones, with 86% seen just once and about 1.2% held by the top ten. The specimen sequenced was peripheral blood. Receptors were obtained from a man in his 60s with acute or convalescent COVID-19. The CDR3 runs from the conserved cysteine through the conserved F or W. A D gene is named only where the DNA matches it firmly. Size is omitted from some rows. Given values are once, few, many or a class for expanded clones.

d_call j_call v_call clone_size cdr3_nt cdr3_aa
TRBD2 TRBJ2-5 TRBV3-1/TRBV3-2 . TGTGCCAGCAGTCACGGAAGCGGGGCTAGCGGGAGGGTCGACCAAGAGACCCAGTACTTC CASSHGSGASGRVDQETQYF
TRBD1 TRBJ2-5 TRBV28 . TGTGCCAGCAGGGTAACCCACGGGACAGGGGGGACCCAGTACTTC CASRVTHGTGGTQYF
TRBD2 TRBJ2-1 TRBV3-1/TRBV3-2 . TGTGCCAGCAGCCCCAAAAAAGCGGGAGGGTACAATGAGCAGTTCTTC CASSPKKAGGYNEQFF
. TRBJ1-2 TRBV6-5 . TGTGCCAGCAGTTCCAAACTGCGGGGCTACACCTTC CASSSKLRGYTF
. TRBJ1-2 TRBV19 . TGTGCCAGTAATTTACAGGGCCTTAACTATGGCTACACCTTC CASNLQGLNYGYTF
TRBD1 TRBJ1-5 TRBV5-5 . TGTGCCAGCAGCCCGACAGGGGGCGGTCAGCCCCAGCATTTT CASSPTGGGQPQHF
. TRBJ2-5 TRBV9 . TGTGCCAGCAGCGTAGAGCCAGCCGGAGGGTTAGAGACCCAGTACTTC CASSVEPAGGLETQYF
. TRBJ1-5 TRBV3-1/TRBV3-2 . TGTGCCAGCAGCCAAGTACCAACGAGGGAGCATCAGCCCCAGCATTTT CASSQVPTREHQPQHF
. TRBJ2-2 TRBV21-1 . TGTGCCAGCAGCTCTCACTTTACCAAGGGCGGGGGGGAGCTGTTTTTT CASSSHFTKGGGELFF
. TRBJ1-4 TRBV27 . TGTGCCAGCAGTCCCGGACTCCTGTCCGGGAGGGCTGAAAAACTGTTTTTT CASSPGLLSGRAEKLFF
. TRBJ1-3 TRBV5-4 . TGTGCCAGCAGCTTGACCGGGGGGGGAGGAAACACCATATATTTT CASSLTGGGGNTIYF
. TRBJ1-1 TRBV14 . TGTGCCAGCAAAAGTGTTAAGGGAGGGGGGACCACTGAAGCTTTCTTT CASKSVKGGGTTEAFF
TRBD1 TRBJ2-1 TRBV5-1 . TGCGCCAGCAGCCGGGACAGGGAGATCAATGAGCAGTTCTTC CASSRDREINEQFF
TRBD1 TRBJ2-1 TRBV9 once TGTGCCAGCAGCGCACAGGGGAGCTCCTACAATGAGCAGTTCTTC CASSAQGSSYNEQFF
TRBD1 TRBJ1-2 TRBV10-3 . TGTGCCATCAGCCCGGGACAGGGACCAGAGAACACCTTC CAISPGQGPENTF
. TRBJ2-1 TRBV3-1/TRBV3-2 . TGTGCCAGCAGCCCTACGTACACAGGGTTCAATGAGCAGTTCTTC CASSPTYTGFNEQFF
TRBD2 TRBJ2-5 TRBV10-1 . TGCGCCAGCACCTCGGGTAGCGGGGGGGATCACGAGACCCAGTACTTC CASTSGSGGDHETQYF
. TRBJ1-2 TRBV29-1 few TGCAGCGTTGAAGTCGACAGAGCTAACTATGGCTACACCTTC CSVEVDRANYGYTF
. TRBJ1-1 TRBV7-3 . TGTGCCAGCAGCTTAAAACACAGGCCAAGGAACACTGAAGCTTTCTTT CASSLKHRPRNTEAFF
. TRBJ2-1 TRBV12-3/TRBV12-4 . TGTGCCAGCAGTTCGGCAGGATTCAATGAGCAGTTCTTC CASSSAGFNEQFF
. TRBJ2-1 TRBV11-2 once TGTGCCAGCAGCTTCAATGCAGGCAATGAGCAGTTCTTC CASSFNAGNEQFF
TRBD1 TRBJ2-5 TRBV28 . TGTGCCAGCAGTGTAGACAGGGTCTTGACTGAGACCCAGTACTTC CASSVDRVLTETQYF
TRBD1 TRBJ2-5 TRBV6-5 . TGTGCCAGTTCAGGGGGAGCAGAGACCCAGTACTTC CASSGGAETQYF
. TRBJ1-2 TRBV29-1 once TGCAGCGTTGAAATTTCGCTTGGGGGGGGAGGCTACACCTTC CSVEISLGGGGYTF
. TRBJ2-2 TRBV9 . TGTGCCAGCAGCCAAGGACAGAACACCGGGGAGCTGTTTTTT CASSQGQNTGELFF
. TRBJ2-3 TRBV6-5 . TGTGCCAGCAGTTACAGTGGGCTAGCGAGCACAGATACGCAGTATTTT CASSYSGLASTDTQYF
TRBD1 TRBJ2-3 TRBV6-2/TRBV6-3 . TGTGCCAGCAGTGGGGACAGCGTATCTAGCACAGATACGCAGTATTTT CASSGDSVSSTDTQYF
TRBD1 TRBJ1-1 TRBV4-3 . TGCGCCAGCAGCCAAGATCGAGGGACAGCGGTAGCTGAAGCTTTCTTT CASSQDRGTAVAEAFF
TRBD2 TRBJ2-5 TRBV27 . TGTGCCAGCAGTGTTCTAGCGGGATCTGAGACCCAGTACTTC CASSVLAGSETQYF
TRBD1 TRBJ1-1 TRBV10-3 . TGTGCCATCACTACTCTAGGGGGCGCGGGCAAAGCTTTCTTT CAITTLGGAGKAFF
. TRBJ2-2 TRBV6-4 . TGTGCCAGCAGTGAGGGACACGTGAACACCGGGGAGCTGTTTTTT CASSEGHVNTGELFF
. TRBJ2-6 TRBV27 . TGTGCCAGCAGCTCGCAGGCCACCGGGGCCAACGTCCTGACTTTC CASSSQATGANVLTF
TRBD2 TRBJ2-2 TRBV24-1 . TGTGCCACCAGTGATGATGGGGCCCGACTAGCGGTTAACACCGGGGAGCTGTTTTTT CATSDDGARLAVNTGELFF
TRBD2 TRBJ2-3 TRBV27 . TGTGCCAGCAGTTTATTCTGGATGCGGGGGGCAGATACGCAGTATTTT CASSLFWMRGADTQYF
TRBD1 TRBJ1-5 TRBV6-6 once TGTGCCAGCAGGGGACAGGGGAAGGGAGGCAATCAGCCCCAGCATTTT CASRGQGKGGNQPQHF
TRBD1 TRBJ2-2 TRBV2 once TGTGCCAGCACCCCCGAGGGGACAGTTATTTCCGGGGAGCTGTTTTTT CASTPEGTVISGELFF
. TRBJ2-1 TRBV9 . TGTGCCAGCAGCGGCCCACAGGAATATGAGCAGTTCTTC CASSGPQEYEQFF
. TRBJ2-5 TRBV1 . TGCACCAGCAGCCCTTCAACTGGGAGACCCGGGGGGGAGACCCAGTACTTC CTSSPSTGRPGGETQYF
TRBD2 TRBJ2-5 TRBV19 . TGTGCCAGTACTTTGGGAGGGCGCGGGGGAGAGACCCAGTACTTC CASTLGGRGGETQYF
TRBD1 TRBJ2-7 TRBV19 . TGTGCCAGTAGTAAATACAGGGGGTCCTACGAGCAGTACTTC CASSKYRGSYEQYF
. TRBJ1-1 TRBV6-2/TRBV6-3 . TGTGCCAGCAGCTACTCGATCAGGAACACTGAAGCTTTCTTT CASSYSIRNTEAFF
. TRBJ2-1 TRBV5-1 . TGCGCCAGCAGCTTGGGCTGGGGGGACAATGAGCAGTTCTTC CASSLGWGDNEQFF
. TRBJ2-3 TRBV6-6 . TGTGCCAGCAGTCCAACTGGGAGCGGGCCAAGCACAGATACGCAGTATTTT CASSPTGSGPSTDTQYF
TRBD1 TRBJ1-4 TRBV11-2 few TGTGCCAGCAGCTTAGGGGACAGGTTCCAGGAAAAACTGTTTTTT CASSLGDRFQEKLFF
TRBD1 TRBJ1-5 TRBV19 . TGTGCCAGTAGTATAGTTGGGACAGGGAGTCAGCCCCAGCATTTT CASSIVGTGSQPQHF
TRBD1 TRBJ2-6 TRBV9 . TGTGCCAGCAGCGGTGACAGGGGAAGCGGGGCCAACGTCCTGACTTTC CASSGDRGSGANVLTF
TRBD1 TRBJ1-3 TRBV7-2 . TGTGCCAGCAGCTCGACAGGGATAGGAAACACCATATATTTT CASSSTGIGNTIYF
. TRBJ2-7 TRBV21-1 . TGTGCCAGCAGCATCCTGGGACTAGCGGACCTACCCTACGAGCAGTACTTC CASSILGLADLPYEQYF
. TRBJ1-1 TRBV18 . TGTGCCAGCTCGCCCGACTTGAACACTGAAGCTTTCTTT CASSPDLNTEAFF
TRBD2 TRBJ2-5 TRBV5-1 . TGCGCCAGCAATCTCGGACGGTCTAGCGGGGTCCCTTCCCAAGAGACCCAGTACTTC CASNLGRSSGVPSQETQYF
. TRBJ2-5 TRBV28 . TGTGCCAGCACCAGGGCAGGTCAAGAGACCCAGTACTTC CASTRAGQETQYF
TRBD1 TRBJ2-2 TRBV15 . TGTGCCACCAGCAGAGACCAGGGACAGGGTGCCGTCCTCGGGGAGCTGTTTTTT CATSRDQGQGAVLGELFF
TRBD1 TRBJ1-1 TRBV20-1 . TGCAGTGCTAGTGACAGGGAAAGAGAAACTGAAGCTTTCTTT CSASDRERETEAFF
TRBD1 TRBJ1-2 TRBV28 . TGTGCCAGCAGTTTTAGGGCAGGGGGCGCGTATGGCTACACCTTC CASSFRAGGAYGYTF
TRBD2 TRBJ2-1 TRBV5-6 once TGTGCCAGCAGCTTGGCCAATGGGGCTAGCGGGGGTAATGAGCAGTTCTTC CASSLANGASGGNEQFF